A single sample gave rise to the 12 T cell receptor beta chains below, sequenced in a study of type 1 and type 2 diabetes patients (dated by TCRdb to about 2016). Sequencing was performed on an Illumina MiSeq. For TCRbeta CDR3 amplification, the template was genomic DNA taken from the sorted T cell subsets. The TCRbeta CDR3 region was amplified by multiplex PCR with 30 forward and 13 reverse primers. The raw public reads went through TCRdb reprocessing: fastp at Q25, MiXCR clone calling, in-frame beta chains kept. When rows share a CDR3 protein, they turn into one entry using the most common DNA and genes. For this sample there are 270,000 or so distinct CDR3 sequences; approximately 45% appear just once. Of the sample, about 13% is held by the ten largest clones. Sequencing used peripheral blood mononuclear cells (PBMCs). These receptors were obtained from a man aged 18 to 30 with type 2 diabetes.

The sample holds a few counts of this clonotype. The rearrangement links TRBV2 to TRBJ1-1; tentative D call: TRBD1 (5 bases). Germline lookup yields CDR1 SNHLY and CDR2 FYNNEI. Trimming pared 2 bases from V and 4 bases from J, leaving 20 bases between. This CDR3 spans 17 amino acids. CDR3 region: CASSENPQGIGGTEAFF. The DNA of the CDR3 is TGTGCCAGCAGTGAAAACCCGCAGGGAATCGGAGGCACTGAAGCTTTCTTT.

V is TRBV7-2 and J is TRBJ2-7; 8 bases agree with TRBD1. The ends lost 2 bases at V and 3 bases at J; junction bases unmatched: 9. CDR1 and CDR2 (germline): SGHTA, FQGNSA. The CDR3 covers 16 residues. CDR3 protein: CASSLLSGTGRYEQYF. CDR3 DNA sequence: TGTGCCAGCAGCTTACTGTCCGGGACAGGACGCTACGAGCAGTACTTC. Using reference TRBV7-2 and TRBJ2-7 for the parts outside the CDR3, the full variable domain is GAGVSQSPSNKVTEKGKDVELRCDPISGHTALYWYRQSLGQGLEFLIYFQGNSAPDKSGLPSDRFSAERTGGSVSTLTIQRTQQEDSAVYLCASSLLSGTGRYEQYFGPGTRLTVT.

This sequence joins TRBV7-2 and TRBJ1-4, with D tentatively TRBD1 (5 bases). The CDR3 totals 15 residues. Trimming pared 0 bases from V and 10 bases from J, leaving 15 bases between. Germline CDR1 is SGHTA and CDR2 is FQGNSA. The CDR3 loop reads CASSLALTDMGKLFF. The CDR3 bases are TGTGCCAGCAGCTTAGCATTGACAGACATGGGAAAACTGTTTTTT.

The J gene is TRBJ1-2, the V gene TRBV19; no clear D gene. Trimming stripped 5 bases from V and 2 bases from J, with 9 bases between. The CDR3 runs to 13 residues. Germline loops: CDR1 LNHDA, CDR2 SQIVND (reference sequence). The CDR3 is CASSAGKNYGYTF. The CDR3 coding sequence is TGTGCCAGTAGTGCAGGAAAGAACTATGGCTACACCTTC.

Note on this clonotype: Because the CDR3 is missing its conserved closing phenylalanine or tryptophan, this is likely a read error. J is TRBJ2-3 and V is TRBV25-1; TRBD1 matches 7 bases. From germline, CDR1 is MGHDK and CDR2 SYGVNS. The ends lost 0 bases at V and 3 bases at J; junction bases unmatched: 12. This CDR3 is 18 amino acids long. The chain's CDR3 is CASSEYSGGQGETDTQYS. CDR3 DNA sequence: TGTGCCAGCAGTGAATATTCGGGTGGGCAGGGGGAAACAGATACGCAGTATTCT.

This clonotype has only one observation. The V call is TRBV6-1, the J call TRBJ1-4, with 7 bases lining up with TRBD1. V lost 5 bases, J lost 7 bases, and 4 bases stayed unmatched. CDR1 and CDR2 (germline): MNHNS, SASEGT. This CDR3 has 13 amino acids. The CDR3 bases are TGTGCCAGCAGTCAGAAGGGGGCTGAAAAACTGTTTTTT. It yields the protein CASSQKGAEKLFF.

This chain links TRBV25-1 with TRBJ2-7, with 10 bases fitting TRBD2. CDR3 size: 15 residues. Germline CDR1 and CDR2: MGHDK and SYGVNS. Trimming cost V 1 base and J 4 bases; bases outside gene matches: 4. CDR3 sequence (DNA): TGTGCCAGCAGTGAATCGAGCGGGGGGGCTTACGAGCAGTACTTC. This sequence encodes CASSESSGGAYEQYF.

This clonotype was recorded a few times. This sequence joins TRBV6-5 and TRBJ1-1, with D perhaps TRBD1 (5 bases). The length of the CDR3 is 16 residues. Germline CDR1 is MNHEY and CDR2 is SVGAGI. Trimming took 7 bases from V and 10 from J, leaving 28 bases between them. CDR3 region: CASTTTTKVGEPVAFF. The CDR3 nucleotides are TGTGCCAGCACCACCACTACAAAGGTGGGGGAGCCCGTAGCTTTCTTT.

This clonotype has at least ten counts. The CDR3 sequence is CASSSNRGRETQYF. DNA for the CDR3: TGTGCCAGCAGCTCCAACAGGGGGCGTGAGACCCAGTACTTC. The J gene is TRBJ2-5, the V gene TRBV7-2; 9 bases match TRBD1. V lost 4 bases and J lost 5; bases outside the gene matches: 5. Germline V gives CDR1 SGHTA, CDR2 FQGNSA. The CDR3 is 14 amino acids.

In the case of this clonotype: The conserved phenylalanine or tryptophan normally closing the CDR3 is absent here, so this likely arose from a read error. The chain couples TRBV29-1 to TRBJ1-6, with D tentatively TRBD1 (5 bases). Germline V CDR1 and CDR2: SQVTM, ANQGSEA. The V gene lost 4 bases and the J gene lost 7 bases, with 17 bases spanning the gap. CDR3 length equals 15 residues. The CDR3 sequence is CSVADRGTENSPLHL. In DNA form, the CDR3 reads TGCAGCGTTGCGGATCGTGGGACCGAGAATTCACCCCTCCACCTT.

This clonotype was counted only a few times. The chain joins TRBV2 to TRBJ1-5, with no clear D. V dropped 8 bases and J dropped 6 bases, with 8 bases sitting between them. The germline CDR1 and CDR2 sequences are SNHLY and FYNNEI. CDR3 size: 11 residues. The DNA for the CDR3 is TGTGCCAGCGGGTGGTCTCAGCCCCAGCATTTT. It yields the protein CASGWSQPQHF.

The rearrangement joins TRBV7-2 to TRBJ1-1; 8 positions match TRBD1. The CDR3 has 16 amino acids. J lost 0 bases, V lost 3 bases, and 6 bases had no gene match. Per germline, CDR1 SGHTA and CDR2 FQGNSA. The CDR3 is CASSFPGQGMNTEAFF. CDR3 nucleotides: TGTGCCAGCAGCTTCCCCGGACAGGGAATGAACACTGAAGCTTTCTTT.